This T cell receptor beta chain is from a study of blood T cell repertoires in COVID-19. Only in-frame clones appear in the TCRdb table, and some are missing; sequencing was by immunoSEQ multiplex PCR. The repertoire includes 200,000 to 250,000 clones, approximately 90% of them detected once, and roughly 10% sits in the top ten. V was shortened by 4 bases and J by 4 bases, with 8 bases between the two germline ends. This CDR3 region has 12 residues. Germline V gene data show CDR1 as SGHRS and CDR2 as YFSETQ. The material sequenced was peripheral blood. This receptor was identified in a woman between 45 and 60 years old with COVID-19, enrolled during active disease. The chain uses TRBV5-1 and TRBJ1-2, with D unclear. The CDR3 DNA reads TGCGCCAGCAGCCCAGATGCCTATGGCTACACCTTC. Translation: CASSPDAYGYTF.